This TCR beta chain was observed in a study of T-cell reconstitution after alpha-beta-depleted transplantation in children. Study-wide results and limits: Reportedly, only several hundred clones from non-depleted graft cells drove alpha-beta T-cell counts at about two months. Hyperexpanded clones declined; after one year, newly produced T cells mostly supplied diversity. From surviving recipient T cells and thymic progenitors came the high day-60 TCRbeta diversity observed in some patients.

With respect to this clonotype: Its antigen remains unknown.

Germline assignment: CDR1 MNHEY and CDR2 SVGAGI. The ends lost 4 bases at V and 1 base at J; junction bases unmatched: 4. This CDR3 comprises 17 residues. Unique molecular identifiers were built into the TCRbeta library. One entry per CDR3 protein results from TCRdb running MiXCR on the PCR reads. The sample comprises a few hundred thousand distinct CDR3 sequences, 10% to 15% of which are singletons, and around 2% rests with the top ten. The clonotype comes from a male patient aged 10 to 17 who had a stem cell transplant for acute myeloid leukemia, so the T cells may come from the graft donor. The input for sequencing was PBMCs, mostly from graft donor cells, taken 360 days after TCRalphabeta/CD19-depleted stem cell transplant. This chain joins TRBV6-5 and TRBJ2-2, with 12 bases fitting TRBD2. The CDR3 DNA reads TGTGCCAGCAGTTTCTCTAGCGGGAGGGGGAACACCGGGGAGCTGTTTTTT. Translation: CASSFSSGRGNTGELFF.